The 26 T cell receptor beta chains below were found in one sample sequenced in a study of Ad26.COV2.S vaccination and SARS-CoV-2 variants. TCRdb's table, derived via immunoSEQ multiplex PCR, lists solely in-frame clones and lacks some. The sample lists approximately 360,000 clones, about four fifths occurring once. Treatment noted: some 20 received Ad26.COV2.S at low or high dose, single or two shots; 5 received placebo; per-sample allocation not given. Repertoires come from day 63 after the first vaccine or placebo injection. The sample here was peripheral blood, taken in a trial of Ad26.COV2.S vaccine versus placebo. All receptors derive from a person between 18 and 65 years old who received the Ad26.COV2.S COVID-19 vaccine or a placebo.

The J gene is TRBJ1-2, the V gene TRBV2; D is undetermined. CDR3 size: 15 residues. From germline, CDR1 is SNHLY and CDR2 FYNNEI. Trimming left V 0 bases short and J 5 bases short, with 13 bases between. The CDR3 sequence: CASSEALGMIYGYTF. In nucleotides, the CDR3 is TGTGCCAGCAGTGAAGCGCTTGGGATGATTTATGGCTACACCTTC. The full variable domain, with the rest looked up from reference TRBV2 and TRBJ1-2, is EPEVTQTPSHQVTQMGQEVILRCVPISNHLYFYWYRQILGQKVEFLVSFYNNEISEKSEIFDDQFSVERPDGSNFTLKIRSTKLEDSAMYFCASSEALGMIYGYTFGSGTRLTVV.

The chain uses TRBV7-2 and TRBJ1-1; no reliable D call. CDR3 length: 16 residues. Trimming left V 1 base short and J 0 bases short, with 12 bases between. Germline V CDR1 and CDR2: SGHTA, FQGNSA. CDR3 protein: CASSLEVRRLNTEAFF. In DNA form, the CDR3 reads TGTGCCAGCAGCTTAGAGGTTCGGCGGCTGAACACTGAAGCTTTCTTT.

This clone was recorded once. The chain carries TRBV4-3 and TRBJ1-6, with no clear D. V was trimmed by 4 bases and J by 10 bases, leaving 14 bases between them. This CDR3 contains 14 residues. Per germline, CDR1 LGHNA and CDR2 YSLEER. The CDR3 loop is CASSRSTLVSPLHF. CDR3 in DNA: TGCGCCAGCAGCCGATCCACCTTAGTATCACCCCTCCACTTT.

This clone was recorded once. The chain uses TRBV7-2 and TRBJ2-5; TRBD2 agrees at 9 bases. CDR1 is SGHTA and CDR2 is FQGNSA in the germline V gene. The CDR3 sequence is 19 residues long. The junction had 16 bases not matched to a gene; V was cut back by 5 bases and J by 0 bases. In DNA, the CDR3 is TGTGCCAGCAGCCCCGGGGTGGTAGCGGGGGCCTGGTACCAAGAGACCCAGTACTTC. As protein: CASSPGVVAGAWYQETQYF.

The rearrangement uses TRBV19 and TRBJ2-4, with a tentative D call TRBD1 (6 bases). Germline-derived CDR1 and CDR2 are LNHDA and SQIVND (reference sequence). The CDR3 extends over 15 amino acids. The V gene lost 6 bases and the J gene lost 1 base, with 13 bases spanning the gap. Here the CDR3 DNA reads TGTGCCAGTAGGGTGAGGGGGAGTGCCAAAAACATTCAGTACTTC. It translates to CASRVRGSAKNIQYF.

The gene calls are TRBV19 and TRBJ1-3, with unresolved D. Germline assignment: CDR1 LNHDA and CDR2 SQIVND (reference sequence). V shed 7 bases and J shed 0 bases, with 16 bases lying between them. The CDR3 length is 16 residues. The CDR3 nucleotides are TGTGCCAGTACCTCCGGGCCGCTATACTCTGGAAACACCATATATTTT. Protein product: CASTSGPLYSGNTIYF.

The genes are TRBV6-7 and TRBJ2-7; TRBD2 might be the D (5 bases). TRBV6-7 is annotated as an ORF whose role is uncertain. The CDR3 sequence is 18 residues long. The ends were cut back, 5 bases at V and 0 bases at J, with 23 bases in the middle. CDR3 residues: CASSELASGSAYSYEQYF. In DNA form, the CDR3 reads TGTGCCAGCAGTGAATTGGCCTCAGGTAGCGCCTACTCCTACGAGCAGTACTTC.

The chain is built from TRBV6-5 and TRBJ1-4; TRBD1 might be the D (5 bases). The CDR3 runs 15 residues. V lost 2 bases to trimming and J lost 5 bases, with 12 bases between them. Germline CDR1 MNHEY, CDR2 SVGAGI. CDR3 coding DNA: TGTGCCAGCAGTTACGGGGCGACAGTCAATGAAAAACTGTTTTTT. As protein: CASSYGATVNEKLFF.

The genes are TRBV6-5 and TRBJ2-3; D not certain. CDR1 is MNHEY and CDR2 is SVGAGI in the germline V gene. This CDR3 comprises 13 residues. V was cut by 2 bases and J by 4 bases, with 7 bases left in between. The CDR3 protein is CASSYPDSDTQYF. The CDR3 coding sequence is TGTGCCAGCAGTTACCCAGACTCAGATACGCAGTATTTT.

V and J are TRBV3-1 (or the pseudogene TRBV3-2) and TRBJ2-5, with TRBD1 matching 7 bases. Germline values: CDR1 LGHDT, CDR2 YNNKEL (reference sequence). The CDR3 totals 16 residues. The V segment lost 4 bases and the J segment 3 bases; nucleotides outside the gene matches: 11. CDR3 in amino acids: CASSLTYGTAKETQYF. As DNA, the CDR3 is TGTGCCAGCAGCCTTACCTACGGGACAGCCAAAGAGACCCAGTACTTC.

V gene TRBV7-9 combines with J gene TRBJ2-3, with D perhaps assigned TRBD1 or TRBD2 (5 bases each). The ends were cut back, 3 bases at V and 4 bases at J, with 5 bases in the middle. CDR1 and CDR2 (germline): SEHNR, FQNEAQ (reference sequence). CDR3 length equals 12 residues. CDR3 sequence: CASSLGADTQYF. The CDR3 coding sequence is TGTGCCAGCAGCTTGGGGGCAGATACGCAGTATTTT.

The rearrangement joins TRBV19 to TRBJ2-6; TRBD2 matches at 10 bases. V shed 7 bases and J 4 bases; nucleotides not matched to a gene: 13. The CDR3 extends over 18 amino acids. Per the germline V gene, CDR1 is LNHDA and CDR2 is SQIVND (reference sequence). CDR3 residues: CASTQWASGSGGANVLTF. The CDR3 coding sequence is TGTGCCAGTACCCAGTGGGCTAGCGGGAGTGGGGGGGCCAACGTCCTGACTTTC. The whole variable domain, remainder taken from reference TRBV19 and TRBJ2-6, is DGGITQSPKYLFRKEGQNVTLSCEQNLNHDAMYWYRQDPGQGLRLIYYSQIVNDFQKGDIAEGYSVSREKKESFPLTVTSAQKNPTAFYLCASTQWASGSGGANVLTFGAGSRLTVL.

The chain uses TRBV14 and TRBJ2-1, with no clear D. V gave up 6 bases and J gave up 6 bases, with 12 bases separating them. The germline V gene encodes CDR1 SGHDN and CDR2 FVKESK. This CDR3 spans 13 amino acids. CDR3 in DNA: TGTGCCAGCAGACCTTGGGCCAGCAATGAGCAGTTCTTC. It is translated as CASRPWASNEQFF.

The chain carries TRBV15 and TRBJ2-7; no definite D call. Germline CDR1 LNHNV, CDR2 YYDKDF (reference sequence). There are 12 residues in the CDR3. V lost 3 bases and J lost 3, with 6 bases in between. CDR3: CATSSTSYEQYF. The CDR3 coding sequence is TGTGCCACCAGCAGTACAAGCTACGAGCAGTACTTC.

V is TRBV11-2 and J is TRBJ2-7; tentatively, D is TRBD2 (7 bases). The ends were cut back, 6 bases at V and 2 bases at J, with 14 bases in the middle. Germline V gene sequence: CDR1 SGHAT, CDR2 FQNNGV. The CDR3 is 14 residues long. The chain's CDR3 is CASSPRGGTYEQYF. CDR3 sequence (DNA): TGTGCCAGCAGTCCAAGGGGGGGGACCTACGAGCAGTACTTC.

The chain has TRBV12-3 or TRBV12-4 and TRBJ2-3; D might be TRBD1 (6 bases). Trimming cost V 8 bases and J 3 bases, with 12 bases left between them. The CDR3 contains 13 residues. The CDR3 bases are TGTGCCAGCCAAGGACAGCCAACAGATACGCAGTATTTT. Amino acids: CASQGQPTDTQYF.

V and J are TRBV5-5 and TRBJ2-5; 7 bases are a match to TRBD2. The CDR3 loop spans 12 amino acids. Unmatched junction bases numbered 5, after V lost 7 bases and J lost 5 bases. Germline CDR1 and CDR2: SGHKS and YYEKEE (reference sequence). The CDR3 DNA reads TGTGCCAGCCGCGGGAGATCCGAGACCCAGTACTTC. Protein sequence: CASRGRSETQYF.

The J gene is TRBJ2-1, the V gene TRBV6-6; tentative D call: TRBD2 (5 bases). This CDR3 is 11 amino acids long. V was clipped by 5 bases and J by 8 bases, with 7 bases between them. Germline V CDR1 and CDR2: MNHNY, SVGAGI (reference sequence). Here the CDR3 reads CASSPSHEQFF. DNA of the CDR3: TGTGCCAGCAGTCCTAGCCATGAGCAGTTCTTC.

This chain uses TRBV2 with TRBJ2-3; 9 bases line up with TRBD2. Germline V lookup: CDR1 SNHLY, CDR2 FYNNEI. The CDR3 sequence is 11 residues long. J gave up 14 bases and V 7 bases, and 7 bases lay outside the gene matches. The CDR3, as DNA: TGTGCCAGCACGAGCGGGGGGAAAGGGTATTTT. Encoded protein: CASTSGGKGYF.

The V call is TRBV10-3, the J call TRBJ1-5; no firm D call. Germline V lookup: CDR1 ENHRY, CDR2 SYGVKD. This CDR3 is 13 amino acids long. V was trimmed by 6 bases and J by 0 bases, leaving 6 bases between them. CDR3 bases: TGTGCCATCAGATCTGGTAGCAATCAGCCCCAGCATTTT. Translation gives CAIRSGSNQPQHF.

This clone was detected only a few times. The chain couples TRBV30 to TRBJ2-7; unclear D gene. Trimming took off 2 bases at V and 0 bases at J, with 11 bases between the two ends. This CDR3 has 14 amino acids. CDR1 is GTSNPN and CDR2 is SVGIG in the germline V gene (reference sequence). CDR3 in amino acids: CAWSLGPLSYEQYF. In DNA, the CDR3 is TGTGCCTGGAGTTTAGGACCTCTCTCCTACGAGCAGTACTTC.

This clone was seen only a few times. CDR3 DNA: TGTGCCAGCAGTGAAGGCAGGAACAATCAGCCCCAGCATTTT. Translating gives CASSEGRNNQPQHF. The rearrangement joins TRBV2 to TRBJ1-5; no reliable D call. The CDR3 totals 14 residues. V dropped 1 base and J dropped 3 bases, with 7 bases sitting between them. Germline V lookup: CDR1 SNHLY, CDR2 FYNNEI.

V is TRBV28 and J is TRBJ2-7; D is unresolved. The CDR3 is made up of 15 amino acids. V dropped 8 bases and J dropped 4 bases, with 21 bases sitting between them. Germline V gene sequence: CDR1 MDHEN, CDR2 SYDVKM. CDR3 region: CASRYARVGTYEQYF. CDR3 nucleotide sequence: TGTGCCAGCCGATACGCACGAGTGGGCACGTACGAGCAGTACTTC.

V is TRBV5-4 and J is TRBJ2-2; tentative D call: TRBD2 (6 bases). Germline V gene sequence: CDR1 SGHNT, CDR2 YYREEE (reference sequence). The CDR3 extends over 16 amino acids. The V end was cut by 4 bases, the J end by 5 bases, with 18 bases between. The CDR3 coding sequence is TGTGCCAGCAGCGTCTCGGGACTTACGAGGACCGGGGAGCTGTTTTTT. Translated, it gives CASSVSGLTRTGELFF.

The chain couples TRBV7-9 to TRBJ1-1; weak D call: TRBD1 (6 bases). The ends were cut back, 5 bases at V and 4 bases at J, with 20 bases in the middle. The CDR3 has 16 residues. Germline-derived CDR1 and CDR2 are SEHNR and FQNEAQ (reference sequence). The CDR3: CASSQNLGGALTEAFF. In DNA, the CDR3 is TGTGCCAGCAGCCAGAACCTGGGGGGGGCACTCACTGAAGCTTTCTTT.

The rearrangement joins TRBV5-5 to TRBJ2-4, with D perhaps matching TRBD1 (6 bases). Germline CDR1 is SGHKS and CDR2 is YYEKEE (reference sequence). Trimming removed 0 bases from V and 0 bases from J, with 10 bases in between. CDR3 length: 16 amino acids. As DNA, the CDR3 is TGTGCCAGCAGCTTGGTAACAGGGATAGCCAAAAACATTCAGTACTTC. Its protein product is CASSLVTGIAKNIQYF.